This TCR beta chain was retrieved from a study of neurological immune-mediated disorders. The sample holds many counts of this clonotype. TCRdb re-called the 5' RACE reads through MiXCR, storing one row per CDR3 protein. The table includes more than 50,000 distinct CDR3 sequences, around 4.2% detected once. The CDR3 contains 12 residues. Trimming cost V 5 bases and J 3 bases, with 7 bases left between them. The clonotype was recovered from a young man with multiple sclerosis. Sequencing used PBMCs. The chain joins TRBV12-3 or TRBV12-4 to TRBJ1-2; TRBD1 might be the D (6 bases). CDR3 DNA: TGTGCCAGCAGTCCAGGGGACTATGGCTACACCTTC. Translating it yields CASSPGDYGYTF.